Following are 26 T cell receptor beta chains from one sample sequenced in a study of T cells in narcolepsy. Generated by immunoSEQ multiplex PCR, the TCRdb table keeps only in-frame clones and is missing some. The repertoire includes 30,000 to 35,000 clones, 75% to 90% of them detected once, and about 3% sits in the top ten. Sequencing was carried out using CD45RA- memory CD4+ T cells from PBMCs. The receptors were gathered from a human donor with narcolepsy.

V is TRBV15 and J is TRBJ1-1; 8 positions agree with TRBD1. V was pared by 6 bases and J by 6 bases, with 3 bases of the junction left unmatched. CDR1 and CDR2 from the germline V gene are LNHNV and YYDKDF (reference sequence). The CDR3 runs 12 residues. The CDR3 sequence: CATSGQGSEAFF. The DNA for the CDR3 is TGTGCCACCAGTGGACAGGGATCTGAAGCTTTCTTT.

V is TRBV5-6 and J is TRBJ1-3; 11 nucleotides match TRBD1. From germline, CDR1 is SGHDT and CDR2 YYEEEE. Unmatched junction bases numbered 2, after V lost 2 bases and J lost 1 base. The CDR3 has 16 residues. DNA for the CDR3: TGTGCCAGCAGCTTTGGGACAGGGGGATCTGGAAACACCATATATTTT. It encodes CASSFGTGGSGNTIYF.

This rearrangement joins TRBV4-3 to TRBJ2-5; the D gene is possibly TRBD2 (5 bases). The CDR3 is 13 amino acids. V dropped 4 bases and J dropped 4 bases, with 10 bases sitting between them. Per germline, CDR1 LGHNA and CDR2 YSLEER. The CDR3 reads CASSRVEGETQYF. The CDR3 DNA sequence: TGCGCCAGCAGCCGAGTTGAGGGAGAGACCCAGTACTTC.

The chain carries TRBV19 and TRBJ1-3; no clear D gene. Germline V lookup: CDR1 LNHDA, CDR2 SQIVND (reference sequence). Trimming shortened V by 6 bases and J by 4 bases, and 16 bases separated the two germline ends. The CDR3 sequence is 15 residues long. The CDR3 sequence is CASSPVRAAGNTIYF. DNA for the CDR3: TGTGCCAGTAGCCCTGTGAGGGCCGCGGGAAACACCATATATTTT.

The gene calls are TRBV7-3 and TRBJ2-6; D not resolved. Trimming cost V 5 bases and J 1 base, with 12 bases left between them. Per germline, CDR1 SGHTA and CDR2 FQGTGA. The CDR3 consists of 16 residues. The CDR3: CASSPSLGSGANVLTF. The CDR3 coding sequence is TGTGCCAGCAGCCCCTCGCTGGGTTCTGGGGCCAACGTCCTGACTTTC.

V and J are TRBV19 and TRBJ1-2; 7 nucleotides align to TRBD1. The CDR3 spans 13 residues. V trimming: 5 bases; J trimming: 4 bases; junction bases outside the gene matches: 4. The germline gives CDR1 LNHDA, CDR2 SQIVND (reference sequence). In DNA, the CDR3 is TGTGCCAGTAGTGACAGGGTGGGCTATGGCTACACCTTC. It encodes CASSDRVGYGYTF.

V gene TRBV7-2 combines with J gene TRBJ2-2, with 8 bases identical to TRBD2. The V segment lost 5 bases and the J segment 1 base; nucleotides outside the gene matches: 6. CDR1 and CDR2 from the germline V gene are SGHTA and FQGNSA. The CDR3 loop spans 16 amino acids. DNA for the CDR3: TGTGCCAGCAGCATACTAGCGGTGCAGAACACCGGGGAGCTGTTTTTT. Translated: CASSILAVQNTGELFF.

CDR3 sequence reads: CASSQAEGWGSPLHF. CDR3 bases: TGCGCCAGCAGCCAAGCAGAAGGGTGGGGTTCACCCCTCCACTTT. J is TRBJ1-6 and V is TRBV4-1; D remains unclear. This CDR3 spans 15 amino acids. Looked up from germline, CDR1 is MGHRA and CDR2 is YSYEKL. V lost 1 base to trimming and J lost 9 bases, with 13 bases between them.

The chain carries TRBV2 and TRBJ2-5; no firm D call. Germline V gene sequence: CDR1 SNHLY, CDR2 FYNNEI. V was pared by 5 bases and J by 1 base, with 17 bases between. CDR3 length: 16 amino acids. CDR3 DNA sequence: TGTGCCAGCAGTCCTTCTTTTGGACGGTCCCAAGAGACCCAGTACTTC. Translation gives CASSPSFGRSQETQYF.

This clone showed up just a few times. The V and J genes are TRBV5-4 and TRBJ1-1; tentatively, D is TRBD1 (5 bases). The V and J ends lost 5 bases and 3 bases respectively, with 14 bases between them. This CDR3 is built from 14 residues. CDR1 is SGHNT, CDR2 YYREEE, per germline (reference sequence). The CDR3 is CASRFRVGDTEAFF. DNA for the CDR3: TGTGCCAGCAGGTTCAGGGTGGGGGACACTGAAGCTTTCTTT.

This clone was observed a single time. This chain uses TRBV12-5 with TRBJ1-5; possible D gene TRBD1, 5 bases. V dropped 7 bases and J dropped 2 bases, with 18 bases sitting between them. The CDR3 sequence is 16 residues long. CDR1 and CDR2 (germline): LGHNT, FRNRAP. The CDR3 sequence is CASVPPGARGNQPQHF. The CDR3 bases are TGTGCTAGTGTCCCCCCCGGGGCTAGGGGCAATCAGCCCCAGCATTTT.

This clone has just one count. The chain couples TRBV30 to TRBJ2-7; 7 bases match TRBD1. This CDR3 is 13 amino acids long. Trimming removed 2 bases from V and 4 bases from J; junction bases left unmatched: 5. Germline CDR1 and CDR2: GTSNPN and SVGIG (reference sequence). The CDR3 nucleotides read TGTGCCTGGAGTCCGGGACAGCCATACGAGCAGTACTTC. Translated: CAWSPGQPYEQYF.

CDR3 bases: TGTGCCACCAGCACGTGGGGGACTCGGAAGAATGAGCAGTTCTTC. It encodes CATSTWGTRKNEQFF. The chain employs TRBV15 and TRBJ2-1, with a weak D call TRBD2 (6 bases). The CDR3 covers 15 residues. The V gene's germline CDR1 is LNHNV and CDR2 YYDKDF (reference sequence). V was pared by 4 bases and J by 7 bases, with 17 bases between.

This clone was counted a single time. The genes are TRBV9 and TRBJ2-1, with 7 positions matching TRBD2. The germline CDR1 and CDR2 sequences are SGDLS and YYNGEE. The CDR3 is made up of 15 amino acids. V trimming: 0 bases; J trimming: 7 bases; junction bases outside the gene matches: 7. The CDR3 reads CASSVERGRSNEQFF. The CDR3 DNA reads as TGTGCCAGCAGCGTAGAGCGGGGTAGAAGTAATGAGCAGTTCTTC. Filled out from reference TRBV9 and TRBJ2-1, the complete variable domain reads DSGVTQTPKHLITATGQRVTLRCSPRSGDLSVYWYQQSLDQGLQFLIQYYNGEERAKGNILERFSAQQFPDLHSELNLSSLELGDSALYFCASSVERGRSNEQFFGPGTRLTVL.

The chain carries TRBV7-2 and TRBJ1-3; D is undetermined. This CDR3 spans 15 amino acids. The V end lost 2 bases, the J end lost 0 bases, and 8 bases lay between the germline ends. CDR1 SGHTA and CDR2 FQGNSA come from the germline V gene. CDR3 sequence (DNA): TGTGCCAGCAGCTTACAGGCAGGCTCTGGAAACACCATATATTTT. Its translation: CASSLQAGSGNTIYF. Supplemented by reference TRBV7-2 and TRBJ1-3, the full variable domain reads GAGVSQSPSNKVTEKGKDVELRCDPISGHTALYWYRQSLGQGLEFLIYFQGNSAPDKSGLPSDRFSAERTGGSVSTLTIQRTQQEDSAVYLCASSLQAGSGNTIYFGEGSWLTVV.

V is TRBV4-1 and J is TRBJ2-7; perhaps D is TRBD1 or TRBD2 (5 bases each). The CDR3 is made up of 14 amino acids. V lost 4 bases to trimming and J lost 0 bases, with 10 bases between them. Germline V gene sequence: CDR1 MGHRA, CDR2 YSYEKL. The CDR3 coding sequence is TGCGCCAGCAGCCGGGACGGCCTCTCCTACGAGCAGTACTTC. Amino acids: CASSRDGLSYEQYF.

This clone has a single count. V and J are TRBV19 and TRBJ1-2; TRBD1 matches at 7 bases. CDR1 LNHDA and CDR2 SQIVND come from the germline V gene (reference sequence). V lost 6 bases to trimming and J lost 7 bases; unmatched junction nucleotides: 5. The CDR3 spans 12 residues. This CDR3 reads CASREGAGGYTF. In DNA, the CDR3 is TGTGCCAGTAGAGAGGGGGCAGGTGGCTACACCTTC.

The chain has TRBV5-8 and TRBJ1-5, with a possible D match to TRBD1 (6 bases). V was clipped by 3 bases and J by 5 bases, with 18 bases between them. The CDR3 runs to 16 residues. Germline CDR1 reads SGHTS; CDR2 reads YDEGEE. DNA for the CDR3: TGTGCCAGCAGCTCGTCCGGGGGCCGTTCCCATCAGCCCCAGCATTTT. It encodes CASSSSGGRSHQPQHF.

The genes are TRBV4-2 and TRBJ2-3; the D gene could be TRBD1 or TRBD2 (5 bases each). The germline CDR1 and CDR2 sequences are LGHNA and YNFKEQ. Between the trimmed V and J ends, which lost 1 base and 10 bases, there was a span of 18 bases. The CDR3 contains 15 residues. CDR3 sequence (DNA): TGTGCCAGCAGCCAAGCCTTAAGTTCGGGACGGGCGCAGTATTTT. This gives the protein CASSQALSSGRAQYF.

The chain carries TRBV5-1 and TRBJ2-3; D not resolved. Germline V gives CDR1 SGHRS, CDR2 YFSETQ. The CDR3 totals 11 residues. V dropped 2 bases and J dropped 5 bases, with 3 bases sitting between them. As DNA, the CDR3 is TGCGCCAGCAGCTTTGTAGATACGCAGTATTTT. Translation: CASSFVDTQYF.

This clone was found a few times. The rearrangement uses TRBV10-3 and TRBJ1-1; the D is unclear. V lost 4 bases and J 5 bases, leaving 8 bases between the germline ends. Germline CDR1 and CDR2: ENHRY and SYGVKD. This CDR3 comprises 12 residues. The CDR3 region has the DNA TGTGCCATCAGTGTTACGGGAACTGAAGCTTTCTTT. Amino acid sequence: CAISVTGTEAFF.

This clone was detected a few times. The rearrangement uses TRBV2 and TRBJ2-1; unclear D gene. Per the germline V gene, CDR1 is SNHLY and CDR2 is FYNNEI. The V end was cut by 8 bases, the J end by 9 bases, with 17 bases between. The CDR3 runs to 13 residues. The CDR3 nucleotides read TGTGCCAGCGGGAAGGACGTTAGGACTGAGCAGTTCTTC. This translates into CASGKDVRTEQFF.

This chain uses TRBV5-1 with TRBJ2-7; 7 nucleotides agree with TRBD1. There are 15 residues in the CDR3. V was clipped by 8 bases and J by 0 bases; unmatched bases: 11. CDR1 is SGHRS and CDR2 is YFSETQ in the germline V gene. The CDR3 bases are TGCGCCAGTGCTTTGAGACAGGGACACTCCTACGAGCAGTACTTC. Its protein is CASALRQGHSYEQYF.

The chain is built from TRBV5-4 and TRBJ1-4; 10 nucleotides line up with TRBD1. The germline V gene encodes CDR1 SGHNT and CDR2 YYREEE (reference sequence). V was pared by 2 bases and J by 7 bases, with 5 bases of the junction left unmatched. This CDR3 contains 15 residues. In nucleotides, the CDR3 is TGTGCCAGCAGCTTTCAATGGGACAGGGGTGAAAAACTGTTTTTT. Translating it yields CASSFQWDRGEKLFF.

This clone has a handful of counts. V is TRBV7-9 and J is TRBJ1-1; D is unresolved. The CDR3 extends over 12 amino acids. Germline assignment: CDR1 SEHNR and CDR2 FQNEAQ (reference sequence). Trimming stripped 5 bases from V and 7 bases from J, with 11 bases between. The CDR3 region has the DNA TGTGCCAGCAGCAGGGCGACGGGTGAAGCTTTCTTT. Its protein product is CASSRATGEAFF.

The chain recombines TRBV19 with TRBJ1-3; no definite D call. Germline V gene lookup returns CDR1 LNHDA and CDR2 SQIVND (reference sequence). The CDR3 sequence is 15 residues long. V lost 3 bases and J 0 bases, leaving 9 bases between the germline ends. This CDR3 is CASSMDRSSGNTIYF. Written as DNA, the CDR3 is TGTGCCAGTAGTATGGACCGCAGCTCTGGAAACACCATATATTTT.